This T cell receptor beta chain comes out of a study of cytomegalovirus exposure and HLA in healthy donors. Trimming left V 10 bases short and J 5 bases short, with 24 bases between. Germline CDR1 MNHNY, CDR2 SVGAGI (reference sequence). The CDR3 contains 15 residues. The primer mix had 60 Vbeta and 13 Jbeta primers. Clones were read by immunoSEQ multiplex PCR, and TCRdb kept only the in-frame ones, dropping some. The sample has about 140,000 clones; roughly four fifths are singletons. V is TRBV6-6 and J is TRBJ2-7; D might be TRBD1 or TRBD2, each matching 6 bases. Sequences were obtained from PBMCs. The clonotype comes from a woman in her forties in good health and CMV-seronegative. The CDR3 loop reads CAIRGKAGRAHEQYF. The CDR3 DNA reads TGTGCCATCAGGGGAAAGGCGGGAAGGGCCCACGAGCAGTACTTC.